This record covers a single T cell receptor beta chain. Its antigen is currently unknown. This sample is part of a study of OX40 agonist ivuxolimab in advanced cancers. The V end lost 7 bases, the J end lost 6 bases, and 12 bases lay between the germline ends. From germline, CDR1 is MNHNY and CDR2 SVGAGI (reference sequence). This CDR3 contains 13 residues. Study-level findings and limits: There was clonal expansion of CD4+ and CD8+ blood T cells by week 6 at 0.1 to 3.0 mg/kg. Relative to CD4+, CD8+ T cells held more expanded clones on average.

The method was immunoSEQ multiplex PCR; TCRdb's version includes in-frame clones alone and lacks a portion of them. The profile covers about 48,000 clones, with roughly 84% appearing a single time and 0.9% to 1.2% taken by the ten largest. The genes are TRBV6-6 and TRBJ2-2; possibly TRBD2 for D (6 bases). The receptor was derived from an adult with an advanced solid tumor such as melanoma, head and neck, liver or kidney cancer. The sequencing here drew on CD4+ or CD8+ T cells sorted from blood, taken in a trial of the OX40 agonist ivuxolimab. CDR3 in DNA: TGTGCCAGCAACAAGGAGGGGTCCGGGGAGCTGTTTTTT. This sequence encodes CASNKEGSGELFF.